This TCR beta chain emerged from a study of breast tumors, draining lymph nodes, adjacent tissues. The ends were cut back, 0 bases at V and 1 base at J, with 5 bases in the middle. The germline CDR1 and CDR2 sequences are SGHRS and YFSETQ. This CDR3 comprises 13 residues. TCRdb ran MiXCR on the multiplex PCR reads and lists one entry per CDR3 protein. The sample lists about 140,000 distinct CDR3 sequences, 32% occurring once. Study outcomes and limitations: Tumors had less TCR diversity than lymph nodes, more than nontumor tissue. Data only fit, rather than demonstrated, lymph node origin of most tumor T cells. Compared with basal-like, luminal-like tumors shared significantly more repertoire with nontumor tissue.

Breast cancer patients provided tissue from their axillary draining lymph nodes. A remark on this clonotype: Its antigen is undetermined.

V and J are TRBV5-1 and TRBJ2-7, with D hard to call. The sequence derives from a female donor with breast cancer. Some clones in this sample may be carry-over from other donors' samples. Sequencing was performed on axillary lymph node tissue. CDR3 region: CASSLDISYEQYF. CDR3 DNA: TGCGCCAGCAGCTTGGACATTTCCTACGAGCAGTACTTC.